This TCR beta chain stems from a study of cytomegalovirus exposure and HLA in healthy donors. Overall study: Later, an analysis reported that the 130 or so validation repertoires had used the same platform as the 500 to 800 first-cohort repertoires. Study outcomes and limitations: The study put 150 to 200 TCR beta chains on its list as cytomegalovirus-associated. According to a subsequent analysis, TCR clusters identified in the first cohort showed a tendency to co-occur across the 100 to 150 validation repertoires. A few chains tied to CMV proved CMV antigen-specific in vitro.

Germline values: CDR1 SGDLS, CDR2 YYNGEE. J gave up 4 bases and V 4 bases, and 4 bases lay outside the gene matches. This CDR3 contains 15 residues. Method: immunoSEQ multiplex PCR; TCRdb's copy keeps in-frame clones and lacks some. Of roughly 80,000 clones listed, approximately 95% are singletons. Points on this clone: As yet, its antigen is unknown.

The rearrangement links TRBV9 to TRBJ2-5, with TRBD2 matching over 13 bases. Specimen: PBMCs. The receptor comes from a young woman in good health and CMV-seropositive. The CDR3 region is CASSIGLAGAETQYF. In DNA, the CDR3 is TGTGCCAGCAGCATCGGACTAGCGGGGGCAGAGACCCAGTACTTC.